This TCR beta chain appears in the sequencing data of a study of radiation and T cells in renal cell carcinoma. General study results and limits: Top tumor clonotypes rose in blood 2 weeks post-radiation, then contracted.

From germline, CDR1 is SQVTM and CDR2 ANQGSEA. The CDR3 contains 13 residues. Trimming removed 4 bases at V and 1 base at J, with 5 bases between. Regarding time point: blood 4 weeks post-SBRT, at nephrectomy. The treatment denotes: 15 Gy SBRT to primary tumor, nephrectomy 4 weeks later. Nephrectomy followed 15 Gy stereotactic body radiation by 4 weeks. The patient's renal cell carcinoma had clear cell pathology. Measured with immunoSEQ multiplex PCR; TCRdb has only the in-frame clones, and not every one. This table holds about 73,000 clones, 70% to 90% found once. Notes on this clone: Antigen: not known.

The clonotype originates from a woman aged 55 to 70 with renal cell carcinoma. The chain couples TRBV29-1 to TRBJ2-6; D not resolved. This material consisted of blood, taken from a patient whose treatment included radiotherapy and nephrectomy. The CDR3 is CSVVRSGANVLTF. In DNA, the CDR3 is TGCAGCGTTGTCAGATCTGGGGCCAACGTCCTGACTTTC.